This section outlines one TCR beta chain sequence together with its context. Its antigen is as yet unknown. The data stem from a study of identical twins. A universal primer site came from template switching; cDNA carried unique molecular identifiers. TCRdb analysed the 5' RACE reads with MiXCR anew, one entry per CDR3 protein. Here the sample spans around 670,000 distinct CDR3 sequences, roughly 6% being singletons. Study conclusions and caveats: Models predicted less out-of-frame TCR alpha sharing in monozygotic twins than was found. Potential partial confounding of zero-insertion analyses by invariant MAIT and iNKT cells was noted. Sequences that were out-of-frame, alpha and twin-shared displayed an excess of low generation probability.

V was clipped by 1 base and J by 0 bases, with 7 bases between them. Germline CDR1 and CDR2: SGHTA and FQGNSA. This CDR3 comprises 14 residues. The specimen sequenced was naive T cells sorted from blood. This TCR was recovered from a man in his late teens or twenties in good health. The J gene is TRBJ2-7, the V gene TRBV7-2; no reliable D call. This CDR3 is CASSLERDSYEQYF. CDR3 DNA: TGTGCCAGCAGCTTAGAAAGAGACTCCTACGAGCAGTACTTC. The full variable domain, rest sourced from reference TRBV7-2 and TRBJ2-7, is GAGVSQSPSNKVTEKGKDVELRCDPISGHTALYWYRQSLGQGLEFLIYFQGNSAPDKSGLPSDRFSAERTGGSVSTLTIQRTQQEDSAVYLCASSLERDSYEQYFGPGTRLTVT.